The clone carrying this T cell receptor beta chain was observed once. Antigen unknown. With 60 Vbeta and 13 Jbeta primers, the PCR was carried out. The method was immunoSEQ multiplex PCR; TCRdb's version includes in-frame clones alone and lacks a portion of them. The sample has some 55,000 clones, approximately 80% seen once. These data belong to a study of cytomegalovirus exposure and HLA in healthy donors. Findings of the study overall: For most TCR beta V segments, an earlier analysis put the productive rate at about 87% or about 30% of the time. Rarity held for most TCR sequences, but there were some public TCRs that occurred in many donors.

The CDR3 runs 16 residues. Unmatched junction bases numbered 3, after V lost 5 bases and J lost 0 bases. Germline CDR1 reads SGHAT; CDR2 reads FQNNGV. This chain joins TRBV11-2 and TRBJ2-1; 11 nucleotides match TRBD2. The sequencing sample was made of PBMCs. This receptor was taken from a man aged 40-49 years in good health and CMV-seronegative. The CDR3 DNA reads TGTGCCAGCAGCCACCTAGCGGGGGGCTCCTACAATGAGCAGTTCTTC. This gives the protein CASSHLAGGSYNEQFF.